This T cell receptor beta chain appears in the sequencing data of a study of cytomegalovirus exposure and HLA in healthy donors. CDR1 and CDR2 from the germline V gene are SGHDT and YYEEEE. CDR3 length equals 14 residues. The ends were cut back, 4 bases at V and 5 bases at J, with 15 bases in the middle. Both 60 Vbeta primers and 13 Jbeta primers went into the PCR. Sequencing used immunoSEQ multiplex PCR; TCRdb keeps in-frame clones, though not all of them. The sample has about 150,000 clones, about 83% seen once. The rearrangement uses TRBV5-6 and TRBJ2-5; the D gene is possibly TRBD1 (6 bases). The sample was PBMCs. The origin of this receptor is a man aged 40-55 years in good health and CMV-seropositive. The CDR3 loop is CASSITTGSETQYF. The CDR3 coding sequence is TGTGCCAGCAGCATCACGACAGGAAGTGAGACCCAGTACTTC.